This entry is about one T cell receptor (beta chain). Its antigen is not identified. The record originates from a study of T cells expressing NK-cell markers. Study results and limitations: Dominance of the CD3+CD56-NKG2C+ fraction by these clonotypes also held in several donors.

For each CDR3 protein, TCRdb gives one entry from its re-call of the 5' RACE reads, without DNA. The sample has 500,000 to 600,000 distinct CDR3 sequences. The specimen was blood T cells: a sorted CD56 or NKG2C T cell subset, CD4+ or CD8+ T cells, or bulk PBMC T cells (not recorded which). The clonotype was recovered from a man aged 18 to 35 in good health.

CDR3 loop: CASSFYGTGILEQFF. The chain is built from TRBV12-3 or TRBV12-4 and TRBJ2-1; TCRdb's D call of TRBD1 is untestable without DNA. CDR3 length: 15 amino acids.